This T cell receptor beta chain appears in the sequencing data of a study of cytomegalovirus exposure and HLA in healthy donors. Primers: 60 Vbeta forward and 13 Jbeta reverse. Repertoires were generated with immunoSEQ multiplex PCR, while TCRdb's copy carries only in-frame clones and drops some. The sample carries tens of thousands of clones, around 68% recorded once. Sequenced: PBMCs. This clonotype originated in a man aged 50 to 59 in good health and CMV-seropositive.

The CDR3 loop reads CASSASGRSDTQYF. The CDR3 DNA is TGTGCCAGCAGCGCCAGCGGGAGATCAGATACGCAGTATTTT. The J gene is TRBJ2-3, the V gene TRBV9, with TRBD2 identical over 8 bases. The CDR3 runs 14 residues. Per the germline V gene, CDR1 is SGDLS and CDR2 is YYNGEE. Trimming at V came to 3 bases and at J to 4 bases, leaving 4 bases not matched to a gene. The variable domain in full, completed from reference TRBV9 and TRBJ2-3, reads DSGVTQTPKHLITATGQRVTLRCSPRSGDLSVYWYQQSLDQGLQFLIQYYNGEERAKGNILERFSAQQFPDLHSELNLSSLELGDSALYFCASSASGRSDTQYFGPGTRLTVL.